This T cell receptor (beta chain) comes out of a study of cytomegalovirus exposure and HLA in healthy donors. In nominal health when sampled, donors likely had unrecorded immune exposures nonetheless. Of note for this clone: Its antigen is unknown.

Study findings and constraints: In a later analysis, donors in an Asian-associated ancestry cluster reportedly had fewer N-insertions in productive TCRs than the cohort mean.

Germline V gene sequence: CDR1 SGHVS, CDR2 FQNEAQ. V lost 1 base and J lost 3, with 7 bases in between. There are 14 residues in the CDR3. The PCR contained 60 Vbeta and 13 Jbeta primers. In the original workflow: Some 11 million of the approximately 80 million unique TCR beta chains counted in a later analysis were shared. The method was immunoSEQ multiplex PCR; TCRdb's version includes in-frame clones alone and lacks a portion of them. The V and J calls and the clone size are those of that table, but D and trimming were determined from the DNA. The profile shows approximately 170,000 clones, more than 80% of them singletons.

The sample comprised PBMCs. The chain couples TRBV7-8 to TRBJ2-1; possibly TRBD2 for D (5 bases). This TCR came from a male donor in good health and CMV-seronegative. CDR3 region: CASSLVAFYNEQFF. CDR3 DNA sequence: TGTGCCAGCAGCTTAGTAGCGTTCTACAATGAGCAGTTCTTC.